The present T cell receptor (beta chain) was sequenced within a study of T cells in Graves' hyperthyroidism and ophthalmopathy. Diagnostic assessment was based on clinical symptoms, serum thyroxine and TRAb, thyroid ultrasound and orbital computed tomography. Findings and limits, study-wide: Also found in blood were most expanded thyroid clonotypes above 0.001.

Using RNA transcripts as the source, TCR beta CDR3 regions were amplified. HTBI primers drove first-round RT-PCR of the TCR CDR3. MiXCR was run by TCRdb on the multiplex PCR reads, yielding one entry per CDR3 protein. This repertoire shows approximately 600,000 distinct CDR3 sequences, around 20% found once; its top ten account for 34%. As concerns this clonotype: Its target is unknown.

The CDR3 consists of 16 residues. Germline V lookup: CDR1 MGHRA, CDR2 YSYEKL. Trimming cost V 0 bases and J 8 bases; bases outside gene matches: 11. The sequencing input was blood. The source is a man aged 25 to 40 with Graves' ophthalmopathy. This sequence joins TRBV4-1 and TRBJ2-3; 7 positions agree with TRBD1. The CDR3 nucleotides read TGCGCCAGCAGCCAAGAACTGACAGGGACCCGACGTACGCAGTATTTT. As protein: CASSQELTGTRRTQYF.